This T cell receptor (beta chain) was documented in a study of T cell repertoires in cytomegalovirus infection. Study outcomes and limitations: CMV carriers having the relevant HLA were flagged by cumulative public TCR beta family frequency.

V lost 0 bases, J lost 11 bases, and 7 bases lay in between. The CDR3 has 11 amino acids. This clonotype was observed many times. The target antigen is unknown. A single record per CDR3 protein comes from TCRdb applying MiXCR to the reads. The sample holds 150,000 to 200,000 distinct CDR3 sequences, approximately 14% seen once. The sample taken for sequencing was PBMCs. The clonotype comes from a human donor in good health (CMV status not recorded). Some clones in this sample may be carry-over from other donors' samples. The chain uses TRBV12-3 or TRBV12-4 and TRBJ1-1; D gene unclear. The CDR3 spells CASSLADKAFF. The CDR3 DNA sequence: TGTGCCAGCAGTTTAGCGGATAAGGCTTTCTTT.